This T cell receptor beta chain is drawn from a study of beta chain features in type 1 diabetes. Notes on the study in general: PCR might favor shorter templates, equally in patients and controls.

The CDR3 covers 14 residues. Germline V gives CDR1 SQVTM, CDR2 ANQGSEA. V shed 7 bases, J shed 0 bases, and the junction held 5 bases outside the gene matches. The sample holds a few counts of this clone. Its specificity is unknown. Donors contributed one heparinised blood draw apiece, averaging about 110 mL. Sequencing targeted expressed TCRB transcripts, as all isolated RNA had been reverse transcribed. TCRdb's copy holds only in-frame clones and misses some; the assay was immunoSEQ multiplex PCR. This sample yields about 290,000 clones, of which 7.5% to 9.5% are seen a single time; 1% belongs to the top ten.

The clonotype comes from a woman aged 18-35 years in good health. The V gene is TRBV29-1, the J gene TRBJ2-1; 8 nucleotides agree with TRBD2. Sequenced input: central memory CD4+ T cells from blood. Written as DNA, the CDR3 is TGCAGCGCGCCGGGACTAGGCTCCTACAATGAGCAGTTCTTC. It yields the protein CSAPGLGSYNEQFF.